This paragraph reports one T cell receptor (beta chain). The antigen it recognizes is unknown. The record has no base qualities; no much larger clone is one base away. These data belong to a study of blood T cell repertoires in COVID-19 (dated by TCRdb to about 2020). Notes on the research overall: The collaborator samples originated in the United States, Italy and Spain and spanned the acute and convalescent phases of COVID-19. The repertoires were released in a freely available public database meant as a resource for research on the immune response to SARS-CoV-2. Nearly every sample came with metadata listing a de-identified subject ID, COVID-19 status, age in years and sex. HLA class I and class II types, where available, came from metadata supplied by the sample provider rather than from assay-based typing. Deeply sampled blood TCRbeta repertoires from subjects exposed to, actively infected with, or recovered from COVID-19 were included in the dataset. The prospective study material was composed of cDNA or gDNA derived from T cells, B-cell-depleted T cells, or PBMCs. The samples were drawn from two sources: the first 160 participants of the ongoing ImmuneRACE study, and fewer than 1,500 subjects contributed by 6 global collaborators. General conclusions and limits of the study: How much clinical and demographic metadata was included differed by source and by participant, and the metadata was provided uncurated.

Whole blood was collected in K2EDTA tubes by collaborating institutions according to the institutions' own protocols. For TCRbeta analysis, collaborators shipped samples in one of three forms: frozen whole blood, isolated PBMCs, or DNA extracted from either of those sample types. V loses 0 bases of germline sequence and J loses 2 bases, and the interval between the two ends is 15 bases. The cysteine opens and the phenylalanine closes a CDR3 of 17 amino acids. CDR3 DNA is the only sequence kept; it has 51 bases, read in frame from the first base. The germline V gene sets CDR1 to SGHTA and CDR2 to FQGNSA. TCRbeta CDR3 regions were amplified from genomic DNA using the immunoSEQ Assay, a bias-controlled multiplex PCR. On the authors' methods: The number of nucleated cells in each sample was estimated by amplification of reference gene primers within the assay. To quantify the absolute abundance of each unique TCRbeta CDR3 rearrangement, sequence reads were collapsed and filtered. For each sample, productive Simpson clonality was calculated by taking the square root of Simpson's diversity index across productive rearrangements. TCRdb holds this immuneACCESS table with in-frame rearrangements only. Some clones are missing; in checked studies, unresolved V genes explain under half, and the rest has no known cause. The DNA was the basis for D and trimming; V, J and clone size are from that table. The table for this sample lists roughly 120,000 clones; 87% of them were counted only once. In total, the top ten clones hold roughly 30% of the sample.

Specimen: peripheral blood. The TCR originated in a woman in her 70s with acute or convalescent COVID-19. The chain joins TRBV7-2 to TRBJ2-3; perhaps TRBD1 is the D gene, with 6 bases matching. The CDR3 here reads CASSLAPAGAATDTQYF. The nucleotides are TGTGCCAGCAGCTTAGCCCCAGCAGGGGCGGCCACAGATACGCAGTATTTT. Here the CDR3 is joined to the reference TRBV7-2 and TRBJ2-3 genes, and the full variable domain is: GAGVSQSPSNKVTEKGKDVELRCDPISGHTALYWYRQSLGQGLEFLIYFQGNSAPDKSGLPSDRFSAERTGGSVSTLTIQRTQQEDSAVYLCASSLAPAGAATDTQYFGPGTRLTVL.